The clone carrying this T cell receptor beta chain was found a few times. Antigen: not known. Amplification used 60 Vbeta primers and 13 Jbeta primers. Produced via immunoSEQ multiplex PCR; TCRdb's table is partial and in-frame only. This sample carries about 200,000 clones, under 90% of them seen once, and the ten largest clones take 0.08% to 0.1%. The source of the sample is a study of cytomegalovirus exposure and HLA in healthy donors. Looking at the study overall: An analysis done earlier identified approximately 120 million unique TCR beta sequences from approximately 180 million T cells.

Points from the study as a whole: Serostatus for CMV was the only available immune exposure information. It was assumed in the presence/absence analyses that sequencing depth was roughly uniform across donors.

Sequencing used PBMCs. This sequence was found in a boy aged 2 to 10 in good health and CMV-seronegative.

The CDR3 loop is CASSWTGGETQYF. As DNA, the CDR3 is TGTGCCAGCAGCTGGACAGGGGGAGAGACCCAGTACTTC. J is TRBJ2-5 and V is TRBV13; 10 bases are shared with TRBD1. The germline V gene has CDR1 PRHDT and CDR2 FYEKMQ (reference sequence). The ends lost 4 bases at V and 4 bases at J; junction bases unmatched: 0. The CDR3 is 13 amino acids.